This T cell receptor beta chain derives from a study of T cell responses to AZD1222 COVID-19 vaccine. As to this clone: Its antigen is still unknown.

Method: immunoSEQ multiplex PCR; TCRdb's copy keeps in-frame clones and lacks some. The profile shows about 150,000 clones, around nine tenths of them singletons. Whole-study findings and limits: Spike-wide vaccine-associated CD4 TCRs dominated at 160-218 and 743-854. Donors were chiefly white British, with a greater number of females, and clonal diversity was perhaps underestimated. The peak T cell response came first, and repertoires were sampled only after it. Increases in Spike-specific TCR breadth and depth were seen after two AZD1222 doses.

The receptor was derived from an adult who had recovered from COVID-19. The starting material was peripheral blood, obtained after recovery from COVID-19.

DNA of the CDR3: TGTGCCAGCAGGGAACAGGGGCGCCCCGAGACCCAGTACTTC. This gives the protein CASREQGRPETQYF. The chain links TRBV27 to TRBJ2-5, with TRBD1 matching 7 bases. V was pared by 6 bases and J by 5 bases, with 9 bases of the junction left unmatched. Germline lookup yields CDR1 MNHEY and CDR2 SMNVEV (reference sequence). This CDR3 has 14 residues.